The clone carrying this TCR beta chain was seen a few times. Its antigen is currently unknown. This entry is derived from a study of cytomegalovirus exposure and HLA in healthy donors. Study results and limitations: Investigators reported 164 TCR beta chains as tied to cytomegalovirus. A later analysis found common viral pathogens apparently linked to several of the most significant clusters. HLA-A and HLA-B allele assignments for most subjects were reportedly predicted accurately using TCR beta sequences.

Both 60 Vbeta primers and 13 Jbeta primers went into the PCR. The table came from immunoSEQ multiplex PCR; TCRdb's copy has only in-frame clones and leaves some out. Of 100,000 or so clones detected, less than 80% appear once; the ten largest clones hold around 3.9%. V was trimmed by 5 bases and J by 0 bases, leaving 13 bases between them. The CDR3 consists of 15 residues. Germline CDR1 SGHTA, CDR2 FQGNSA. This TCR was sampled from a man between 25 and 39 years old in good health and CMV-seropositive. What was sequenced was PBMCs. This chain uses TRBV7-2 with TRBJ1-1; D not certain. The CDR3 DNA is TGTGCCAGCAGCCCAGGCTCGGGGATGAACACTGAAGCTTTCTTT. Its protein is CASSPGSGMNTEAFF. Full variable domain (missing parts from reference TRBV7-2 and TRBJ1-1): GAGVSQSPSNKVTEKGKDVELRCDPISGHTALYWYRQSLGQGLEFLIYFQGNSAPDKSGLPSDRFSAERTGGSVSTLTIQRTQQEDSAVYLCASSPGSGMNTEAFFGQGTRLTVV.